Reported below is one TCR beta chain. Its target is not known. The data derive from a study of T cell responses to AZD1222 COVID-19 vaccine. Overall study findings and caveats: Close to half of spike-specific TCRs reportedly recognize unmutated variant regions.

The repertoire was sequenced with immunoSEQ multiplex PCR; TCRdb's copy has only in-frame clones and lacks some. The sample comprises 120,000 to 150,000 clones, roughly 91% of which are singletons, and just under 2% rests with the top ten. Germline CDR1 GTSNPN, CDR2 SVGIG (reference sequence). The V end was cut by 5 bases, the J end by 3 bases, with 16 bases between. There are 14 residues in the CDR3. This TCR came from an adult who received the AZD1222 COVID-19 vaccine. The rearrangement links TRBV30 to TRBJ1-1, with D tentatively TRBD1 (6 bases). The material sequenced was peripheral blood, taken 28 days after the second AZD1222 dose. In nucleotides, the CDR3 is TGTGCCTGGCAGGAAACAGGGTTCTACACTGAAGCTTTCTTT. It specifies CAWQETGFYTEAFF.